This is a list of T cell receptor beta chains from one sample in a study of glioma-infiltrating T cells. TCRdb redid the calling of the multiplex PCR reads with MiXCR, one entry per CDR3 protein. The data contain some 5,800 distinct CDR3 sequences, 28% of them singletons. The sequenced material came from glioma tissue, nonneoplastic brain tissue, or PBMCs (not recorded which). The source is a human donor with low-grade glioma or glioblastoma, undergoing nonglioma brain surgery, or in good health (not recorded which). CDR3s leave out the opening cysteine and the closing phenylalanine or tryptophan. The D gene is left open where the match is weak.

d_call j_call v_call cdr3_aa
. TRBJ1-4 TRBV4-2 ASSQEKGTNEKLF
. TRBJ1-1 TRBV27 SRLFLASPTPDAF
TRBD2 TRBJ2-3 TRBV12-3/TRBV12-4 ASSPTGLAGTDTQY
TRBD1 TRBJ2-2 TRBV6-1 ARGGTGPTGELF
. TRBJ1-1 TRBV7-6 ASSFGQPQGGFMNTEAF
. TRBJ1-5 TRBV7-9 ASSLDGLLSGPQH
. TRBJ2-3 TRBV7-9 ASRWNTDTQY
TRBD1 TRBJ1-2 TRBV12-3/TRBV12-4 ASSLGQGAGYT
. TRBJ1-2 TRBV19 ASSIRAVTYGYT
. TRBJ1-2 TRBV28 ASSRGLNGVYGYT
TRBD1 TRBJ2-3 TRBV6-2/TRBV6-3 ASSSGTGSTDTQY
TRBD1 TRBJ1-2 TRBV29-1 SVQGARNYGYT
. TRBJ2-1 TRBV20-1 SAGFVLEQF
. TRBJ1-5 TRBV7-8 SSLPDGGKSKQPQQ
TRBD2 TRBJ2-3 TRBV10-3 AINSVTSGSTDTQY
. TRBJ2-3 TRBV6-1 ASRYGSTDTQY
TRBD2 TRBJ2-1 TRBV6-1 ASSAELAGYNEQF